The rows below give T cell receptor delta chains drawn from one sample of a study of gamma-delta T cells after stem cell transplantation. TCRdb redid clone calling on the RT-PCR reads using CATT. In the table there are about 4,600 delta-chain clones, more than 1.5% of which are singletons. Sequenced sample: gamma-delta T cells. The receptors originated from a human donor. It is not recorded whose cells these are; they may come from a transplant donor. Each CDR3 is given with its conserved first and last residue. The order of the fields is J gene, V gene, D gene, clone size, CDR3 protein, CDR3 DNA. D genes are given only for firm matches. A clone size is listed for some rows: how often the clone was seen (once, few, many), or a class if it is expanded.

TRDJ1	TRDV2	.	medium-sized	CACDTLGYTDKLIF	TGTGCCTGTGACACTCTGGGGTACACCGATAAACTCATCTTT
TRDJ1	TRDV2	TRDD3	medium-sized	CACDTEFGRTGGFEHTDKLIF	TGTGCCTGTGACACCGAATTTGGGCGTACTGGGGGATTCGAGCACACCGATAAACTCATCTTT
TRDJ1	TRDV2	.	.	CASYGVGAPVVTDKLIF	TGTGCCTCTTACGGGGTGGGGGCTCCAGTTGTGACCGATAAACTCATCTTT
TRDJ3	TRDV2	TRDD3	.	CACDTTGGYSWDTRQMFF	TGTGCCTGTGACACCACTGGGGGATACTCCTGGGACACCCGACAGATGTTTTTC
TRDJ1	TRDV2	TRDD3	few	CACDVLGDTSDKLIF	TGTGCCTGTGACGTACTGGGGGATACCAGCGATAAACTCATCTTT
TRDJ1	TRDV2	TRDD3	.	CACDTLNLGDTADKLIF	TGTGCCTGTGACACCTTAAACCTGGGGGATACGGCCGATAAACTCATCTTT
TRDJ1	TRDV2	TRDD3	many	CACDSFVGDTLVDKLIF	TGTGCCTGTGACTCCTTTGTGGGGGATACGCTAGTCGATAAACTCATCTTT
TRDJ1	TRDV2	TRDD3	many	CACDTLLGGTDKLIF	TGTGCCTGTGACACCCTACTGGGGGGCACCGATAAACTCATCTTT
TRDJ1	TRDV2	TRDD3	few	CACDSWGDDKLIF	TGTGCCTGTGACTCCTGGGGGGACGATAAACTCATCTTT
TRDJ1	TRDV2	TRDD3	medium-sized	CACDDLGGYTDKLIF	TGTGCCTGTGACGATCTGGGGGGATACACCGATAAACTCATCTTT
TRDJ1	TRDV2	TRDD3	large	CACDTLVGGQYTDKLIF	TGTGCCTGTGACACTCTCGTTGGGGGACAATACACCGATAAACTCATCTTT
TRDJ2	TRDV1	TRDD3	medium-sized	CALGEPFNIWGMRALTAQLFF	TGTGCTCTTGGGGAACCATTCAATATCTGGGGGATGAGAGCTTTGACAGCACAACTCTTCTTT
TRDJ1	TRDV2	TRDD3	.	CACDFLGEYTDKLIF	TGTGCCTGTGACTTTCTGGGGGAGTACACCGATAAACTCATCTTT
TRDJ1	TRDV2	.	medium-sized	CACDTLGSSTDKLIF	TGTGCCTGTGACACCCTGGGGTCATCCACCGATAAACTCATCTTT
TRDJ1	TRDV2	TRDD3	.	CACDINTGGYLYTDKLIF	TGTGCCTGTGACATCAATACTGGGGGATACTTGTACACCGATAAACTCATCTTT
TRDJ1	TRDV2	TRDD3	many	CACDAVLGGPDTANKLIF	TGTGCCTGTGACGCCGTACTGGGGGGGCCCGACACTGCTAATAAACTCATCTTT
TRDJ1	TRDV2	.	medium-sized	CACDTLMQLGASYDTDKLIF	TGTGCCTGTGACACCTTAATGCAATTGGGGGCCTCTTATGACACCGATAAACTCATCTTT
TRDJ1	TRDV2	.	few	CACDTVGDLPIGEPIF	TGTGCCTGTGACACGGTGGGGGACCTTCCTATTGGGGAACCCATCTTT
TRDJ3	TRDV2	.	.	CACDKVGLGSWDTRQMFF	TGTGCCTGTGACAAAGTGGGGCTGGGCTCCTGGGACACCCGACAGATGTTTTTC
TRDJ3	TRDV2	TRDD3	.	CACDTVVRDTRPTWDTRQMFF	TGTGCCTGTGACACCGTTGTCCGGGATACGCGACCCACCTGGGACACCCGACAGATGTTTTTC
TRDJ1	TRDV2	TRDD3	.	CACDSVGDKGPDRMTDKLIF	TGTGCCTGTGACAGTGTGGGGGATAAGGGACCAGACCGTATGACCGATAAACTCATCTTT
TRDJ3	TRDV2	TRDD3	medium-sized	CACDQLGDDTLSWDTRQMFF	TGTGCCTGTGACCAACTGGGGGATGATACTCTCTCCTGGGACACCCGACAGATGTTTTTC
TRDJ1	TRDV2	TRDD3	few	CACDTILGEPTDKLIF	TGTGCCTGTGACACCATACTGGGGGAGCCCACCGATAAACTCATCTTT
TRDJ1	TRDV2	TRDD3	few	CACDKVGDPEDTDKLIF	TGTGCCTGTGACAAAGTGGGGGACCCCGAGGACACCGATAAACTCATCTTT
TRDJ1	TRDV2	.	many	CACDLVGGRTDKLIF	TGTGCCTGTGACCTAGTTGGGGGCCGCACCGATAAACTCATCTTT
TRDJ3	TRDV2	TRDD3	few	CACDTVAILGDTSSWDTRQMFF	TGTGCCTGTGACACCGTGGCTATACTGGGGGATACCAGCTCCTGGGACACCCGACAGATGTTTTTC
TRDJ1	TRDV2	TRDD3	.	CACDSVTGGYGLNTTDKLIF	TGTGCCTGTGACAGTGTTACTGGGGGATACGGACTCAATACGACCGATAAACTCATCTTT
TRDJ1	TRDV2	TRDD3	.	CACDTVGDTLLTAKLIF	TGTGCCTGTGACACCGTGGGGGATACTCTACTTACCGCTAAACTCATCTTT
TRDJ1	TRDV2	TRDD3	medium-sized	CACDLLGDKSDKLIF	TGTGCCTGTGACCTACTGGGGGATAAGAGCGATAAACTCATCTTT
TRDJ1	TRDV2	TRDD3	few	CACDPLLGDNSPSYTDKLIF	TGTGCCTGTGACCCTTTACTGGGGGATAACAGCCCCTCTTACACCGATAAACTCATCTTT
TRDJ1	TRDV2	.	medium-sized	CACDELHGVGGDKLIF	TGTGCCTGTGACGAACTGCATGGGGTGGGCGGCGATAAACTCATCTTT
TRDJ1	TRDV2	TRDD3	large	CACEPLTGGYLSLIF	TGTGCCTGTGAACCCCTTACTGGGGGATACCTTAGTCTCATCTTT
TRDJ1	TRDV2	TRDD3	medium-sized	CACDALLGDTTADKLIF	TGTGCCTGTGACGCCTTACTGGGGGATACAACGGCCGATAAACTCATCTTT
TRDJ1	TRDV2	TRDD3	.	CACDTVLGDFNTDKLIF	TGTGCCTGTGACACAGTACTGGGGGACTTCAACACCGATAAACTCATCTTT
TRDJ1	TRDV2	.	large	CACDTGSLLLGAPVPDKLIF	TGTGCCTGTGACACAGGGTCTCTTTTGTTGGGGGCCCCCGTACCCGATAAACTCATCTTT
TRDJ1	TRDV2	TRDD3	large	CACDTVSGGYARSDKLIF	TGTGCCTGTGACACCGTAAGTGGGGGATACGCTCGTTCCGATAAACTCATCTTT
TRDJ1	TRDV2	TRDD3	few	CACLLLGDTYYTDKLIF	TGTGCCTGTCTTCTACTGGGGGATACGTATTACACCGATAAACTCATCTTT
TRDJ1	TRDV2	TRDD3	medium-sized	CACDTLLGGTDKLIF	TGTGCCTGTGACACCTTACTGGGGGGCACCGATAAACTCATCTTT
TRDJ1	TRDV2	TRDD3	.	CACDTLNLGDRGGIQGERYTDKLIF	TGTGCCTGTGACACCTTAAACCTGGGGGATAGGGGGGGGATACAGGGCGAAAGGTACACCGATAAACTCATCTTT
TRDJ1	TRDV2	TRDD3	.	CACDTVRLLGDISTDKLIF	TGTGCCTGTGACACCGTAAGGTTACTGGGGGATATAAGCACCGATAAACTCATCTTT
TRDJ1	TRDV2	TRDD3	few	CACDTVQLGDTDKLIF	TGTGCCTGTGACACCGTTCAACTGGGGGATACCGATAAACTCATCTTT
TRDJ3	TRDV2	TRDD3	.	CACDPVLGDTSSWDTRQMFF	TGTGCCTGTGACCCGGTACTGGGGGATACCAGCTCCTGGGACACCCGACAGATGTTTTTC
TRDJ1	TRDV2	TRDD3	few	CACDPVLGAFYTDKLIF	TGTGCCTGTGACCCCGTACTGGGGGCCTTCTACACCGATAAACTCATCTTT
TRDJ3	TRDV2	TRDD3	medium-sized	CACDTAGTGGPSSWDTRQMFF	TGTGCCTGTGACACCGCCGGTACTGGGGGACCAAGCTCCTGGGACACCCGACAGATGTTTTTC
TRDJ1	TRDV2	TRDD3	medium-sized	CACDTVMGDTRGYTDKLIF	TGCGCCTGTGACACCGTAATGGGGGATACGCGGGGCTACACCGATAAACTCATCTTT
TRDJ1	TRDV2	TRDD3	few	CACDRVLGDTRDRKDVYTDKLIF	TGTGCCTGTGACCGCGTACTGGGGGATACACGGGACCGCAAGGACGTTTACACCGATAAACTCATCTTT
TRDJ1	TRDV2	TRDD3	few	CACDTVLGDKGDKLIF	TGTGCCTGTGACACCGTACTGGGGGATAAGGGCGATAAACTCATCTTT
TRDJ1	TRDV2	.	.	CACDTVGAPVPDKLIF	TGTGCCTGTGACACGGTGGGGGCCCCCGTACCCGATAAACTCATCTTT
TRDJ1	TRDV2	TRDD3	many	CACDTVLGDTRYADKLIF	TGTGCCTGTGACACAGTACTGGGGGATACGCGGTACGCCGATAAACTCATCTTT
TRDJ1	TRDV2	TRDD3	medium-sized	CACDTVTGGSPYTDKLIF	TGTGCCTGTGACACGGTCACTGGGGGATCCCCGTACACCGATAAACTCATCTTT
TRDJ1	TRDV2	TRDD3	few	CACDINTGGYHLYTDKLIF	TGTGCCTGTGACATCAATACTGGGGGATACCACCTGTACACCGATAAACTCATCTTT
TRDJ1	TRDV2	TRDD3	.	CACDSLLGDTDKLIF	TGTGCCTGTGACAGCCTCCTGGGGGATACCGATAAACTCATCTTT